The rows below give T cell receptor beta chains drawn from one sample of a study of blood T cell repertoires in COVID-19. Method: immunoSEQ multiplex PCR; TCRdb's copy keeps in-frame clones and lacks some. The data hold about 190,000 clones, with more than 60% observed a single time. The specimen sequenced was peripheral blood. All receptors come from a woman aged 50 to 60 with acute or convalescent COVID-19. The CDR3 runs from the conserved cysteine through the conserved F or W. The order of the fields is D gene, J gene, V gene, CDR3 protein. D genes are given only for firm matches.

TRBD1 | TRBJ1-1 | TRBV9 | CASSVRGFGSEAFF
NA | TRBJ1-2 | TRBV9 | CASSVDSGNGYTF
TRBD1 | TRBJ2-7 | TRBV19 | CASSYTGGYEQYF
NA | TRBJ2-7 | TRBV6-1 | CASLPKGRPHEQYF
TRBD2 | TRBJ2-3 | TRBV10-1 | CASSESSRGLGATDTQYF
TRBD1 | TRBJ1-2 | TRBV29-1 | CSVEDPWQGASKGGYTF
TRBD2 | TRBJ2-3 | TRBV7-9 | CASSPLTSGATDTQYF
TRBD1 | TRBJ1-2 | TRBV4-2 | CASSRDRVQGYTF
NA | TRBJ1-5 | TRBV19 | CASSIRGASNQPQHF
NA | TRBJ1-4 | TRBV7-6 | CASSVRRGATNEKLFF
NA | TRBJ1-5 | TRBV19 | CASMGAAENQPQHF
TRBD2 | TRBJ2-7 | TRBV6-2/TRBV6-3 | CASSLLSAGDPYEQYF
NA | TRBJ1-1 | TRBV13 | CASSWGSTNTEAFF
TRBD2 | TRBJ2-7 | TRBV7-2 | CASSLGLAGYEQYF